This entry lists 23 T cell receptor beta chains sequenced from one sample in a study of blood T cell repertoires in COVID-19. Assay used: immunoSEQ multiplex PCR; TCRdb lists only in-frame clones, some missing. Here the sample spans 290,000 or so clones, approximately 86% being singletons. The sequenced material came from PBMCs or T cells enriched from blood (not recorded which). The receptors originated from a woman under 30 who had recovered from COVID-19.

V and J are TRBV10-3 and TRBJ2-3; 11 nucleotides align to TRBD1. With 1 base clipped from V and 3 bases from J, the junction kept 3 bases outside the gene matches. The CDR3 totals 16 residues. Germline CDR1 ENHRY, CDR2 SYGVKD. CDR3 DNA sequence: TGTGCCATCAGTGAGTGGGACAGGGGGGGGACAGATACGCAGTATTTT. Protein: CAISEWDRGGTDTQYF.

The chain joins TRBV10-2 to TRBJ1-1; possible D gene TRBD1, 5 bases. Germline V gene data show CDR1 as WSHSY and CDR2 as SAAADI. V was pared by 8 bases and J by 4 bases, with 11 bases between. The CDR3 is made up of 12 amino acids. The CDR3 loop is CASLGGGTEAFF. The CDR3 nucleotides are TGCGCCAGCCTCGGGGGGGGCACTGAAGCTTTCTTT.

This clone was seen once. The V call is TRBV4-3, the J call TRBJ1-4, with D unclear. The CDR3 is made up of 16 amino acids. Germline values: CDR1 LGHNA, CDR2 YSLEER. The V end was cut by 0 bases, the J end by 8 bases, with 16 bases between. In nucleotides, the CDR3 is TGCGCCAGCAGCCAAGATGCGGCTGCGGGAAGCGAAAAACTGTTTTTT. This translates into CASSQDAAAGSEKLFF.

This clone was seen once. The V gene is TRBV11-3, the J gene TRBJ2-5, with D unclear. The CDR3 sequence is 13 residues long. The germline V gene has CDR1 SGHNT and CDR2 YENEEA. Between the trimmed V and J ends, which lost 2 bases and 2 bases, there was a span of 6 bases. This CDR3 reads CASSLIQQETQYF. The CDR3 nucleotides read TGTGCCAGCAGCTTAATCCAACAAGAGACCCAGTACTTC.

V gene TRBV7-9 combines with J gene TRBJ2-7; a possible D gene is TRBD1 (6 bases). This CDR3 has 13 residues. Germline CDR1 SEHNR, CDR2 FQNEAQ (reference sequence). V was trimmed by 1 base and J by 6 bases, leaving 10 bases between them. CDR3 in DNA: TGTGCCAGCAGCTTAGACAGGGCATCCGAGCAGTACTTC. It yields the protein CASSLDRASEQYF.

The J gene is TRBJ1-3, the V gene TRBV14; the match to TRBD1 covers 9 bases. V was pared by 6 bases and J by 7 bases, with 7 bases of the junction left unmatched. CDR1 is SGHDN, CDR2 FVKESK, per germline. There are 14 residues in the CDR3. CDR3 region: CASSPDRGPNTIYF. The CDR3 nucleotides read TGTGCCAGCAGTCCGGACAGGGGTCCGAACACCATATATTTT.

V gene TRBV19 combines with J gene TRBJ2-3; 7 bases agree with TRBD1. The V segment lost 6 bases and the J segment 2 bases; nucleotides outside the gene matches: 5. The CDR3 consists of 14 residues. The germline V gene encodes CDR1 LNHDA and CDR2 SQIVND (reference sequence). The CDR3 nucleotides read TGTGCCAGTAGAATTACAGGGGTCACAGATACGCAGTATTTT. Protein: CASRITGVTDTQYF.

This rearrangement joins TRBV30 to TRBJ1-6; D is ambiguous. Trimming took 0 bases from V and 0 from J, leaving 9 bases between them. CDR3 length equals 16 residues. Germline V gene sequence: CDR1 GTSNPN, CDR2 SVGIG (reference sequence). CDR3 DNA sequence: TGTGCCTGGAGTGTTCCTCTACGCTCCTATAATTCACCCCTCCACTTT. The encoded protein is CAWSVPLRSYNSPLHF.

The chain carries TRBV30 and TRBJ2-7; 9 nucleotides agree with TRBD2. The germline V gene has CDR1 GTSNPN and CDR2 SVGIG (reference sequence). Trimming removed 2 bases from V and 7 bases from J; junction bases left unmatched: 6. The CDR3 has 13 amino acids. This CDR3 is CAWSRGGAREQYF. The CDR3 nucleotides are TGTGCCTGGAGTCGCGGGGGGGCGAGAGAGCAGTACTTC. Drawing the rest from reference TRBV30 and TRBJ2-7, the complete variable domain is SQTIHQWPATLVQPVGSPLSLECTVEGTSNPNLYWYRQAAGRGLQLLFYSVGIGQISSEVPQNLSASRPQDRQFILSSKKLLLSDSGFYLCAWSRGGAREQYFGPGTRLTVT.

This clone was found once. The genes are TRBV18 and TRBJ1-2; 9 bases fit TRBD1. CDR1 is KGHSH and CDR2 is LQKENI in the germline V gene. This CDR3 is 16 amino acids long. V lost 0 bases, J lost 4 bases, and 6 bases stayed unmatched. The CDR3 DNA sequence: TGTGCCAGCTCACCACCGATGAGGACAGGGGCCTATGGCTACACCTTC. Translation: CASSPPMRTGAYGYTF.

This clone was seen a handful of times. The rearrangement joins TRBV3-1 (or the pseudogene TRBV3-2) to TRBJ2-3; 11 bases agree with TRBD2. The V segment lost 1 base and the J segment 6 bases; nucleotides outside the gene matches: 3. Germline CDR1 is LGHDT and CDR2 is YNNKEL (reference sequence). CDR3 length equals 15 residues. The CDR3 nucleotides read TGTGCCAGCAGCCAAGGACTAGCGGGGAGGGATACGCAGTATTTT. As protein: CASSQGLAGRDTQYF.

This CDR3 is CASSMGQLNEKLFF. For the CDR3, the DNA is TGTGCCAGTAGTATGGGACAGCTTAATGAAAAACTGTTTTTT. The V call is TRBV19, the J call TRBJ1-4; 7 nucleotides match TRBD1. J gave up 4 bases and V 3 bases, and 2 bases lay outside the gene matches. CDR1 LNHDA and CDR2 SQIVND come from the germline V gene (reference sequence). CDR3 size: 14 residues.

J is TRBJ2-5 and V is TRBV10-3; D gene uncertain. CDR3 length: 13 residues. V was trimmed by 3 bases and J by 5 bases, leaving 10 bases between them. The germline V gene has CDR1 ENHRY and CDR2 SYGVKD. The CDR3 spells CAISDPSSETQYF. For the CDR3, the DNA is TGTGCCATCAGTGACCCCTCGTCCGAGACCCAGTACTTC.

This chain links TRBV7-2 with TRBJ1-4; no clear D. V lost 1 base, J lost 10 bases, and 7 bases lay in between. CDR3 length: 12 amino acids. Germline values: CDR1 SGHTA, CDR2 FQGNSA. Here the CDR3 reads CASSLEVGKLFF. In DNA form, the CDR3 reads TGTGCCAGCAGCTTAGAAGTCGGAAAACTGTTTTTT.

The rearrangement uses TRBV27 and TRBJ1-3, with D perhaps matching TRBD1 (6 bases). CDR3 length: 12 amino acids. Trimming removed 6 bases from V and 4 bases from J, with 7 bases in between. From germline, CDR1 is MNHEY and CDR2 SMNVEV (reference sequence). The chain's CDR3 is CASRDRGNTIYF. The CDR3 DNA is TGTGCCAGCAGGGACAGAGGAAACACCATATATTTT.

V gene TRBV5-1 combines with J gene TRBJ2-7; TRBD1 matches at 9 bases. V lost 4 bases, J lost 3 bases, and 8 bases stayed unmatched. Germline V CDR1 and CDR2: SGHRS, YFSETQ. The CDR3 has 15 residues. The chain's CDR3 is CASSAGPGQGYEQYF. CDR3 DNA sequence: TGCGCCAGCAGCGCAGGACCGGGACAGGGCTACGAGCAGTACTTC.

V usage is TRBV5-1 and J usage is TRBJ2-3; 10 nucleotides match TRBD2. Germline values: CDR1 SGHRS, CDR2 YFSETQ. CDR3 length: 21 residues. The junction had 16 bases not matched to a gene; V was cut back by 0 bases and J by 0 bases. CDR3 residues: CASSLAGRTSGYWSSTDTQYF. As DNA, the CDR3 is TGCGCCAGCAGCTTGGCCGGAAGGACTAGCGGCTATTGGTCTAGCACAGATACGCAGTATTTT.

This chain links TRBV4-3 with TRBJ1-1, with D perhaps TRBD1 (6 bases). Trimming stripped 1 base from V and 3 bases from J, with 15 bases between. Germline lookup yields CDR1 LGHNA and CDR2 YSLEER. The CDR3 spans 16 residues. The DNA for the CDR3 is TGCGCCAGCAGCCAAGCGGGAGGGGGTAGGGACACTGAAGCTTTCTTT. Protein product: CASSQAGGGRDTEAFF.

This chain's CDR3 is CASSLYRGLGNTIYF. CDR3 nucleotide sequence: TGTGCCAGCAGCTTATACAGGGGGCTGGGAAACACCATATATTTT. J is TRBJ1-3 and V is TRBV7-2; 9 positions agree with TRBD1. The CDR3 is made up of 15 amino acids. Germline trimming cut 2 bases from V and 4 bases from J; bases unmatched to any gene: 3. Germline V gives CDR1 SGHTA, CDR2 FQGNSA.

V gene TRBV30 combines with J gene TRBJ2-1; possible D gene TRBD2, 5 bases. The CDR3 extends over 12 amino acids. Germline assignment: CDR1 GTSNPN and CDR2 SVGIG (reference sequence). Trimming pared 0 bases from V and 8 bases from J, leaving 8 bases between. The CDR3 nucleotides are TGTGCCTGGAGTGTGGACTCCCATGAGCAGTTCTTC. Translating it yields CAWSVDSHEQFF.

V and J are TRBV30 and TRBJ2-3; 7 bases agree with TRBD1. Germline loops: CDR1 GTSNPN, CDR2 SVGIG (reference sequence). After removal of 0 bases from V and 1 base from J, the junction contained 7 bases not matched to a gene. This CDR3 contains 16 residues. The CDR3 is CAWSVSTGSGTDTQYF. For the CDR3, the DNA is TGTGCCTGGAGTGTCTCGACAGGGTCAGGCACAGATACGCAGTATTTT.

The V call is TRBV27, the J call TRBJ1-5; D ambiguous. The CDR3 sequence is 15 residues long. CDR1 and CDR2 (germline): MNHEY, SMNVEV (reference sequence). Trimming cost V 5 bases and J 4 bases, with 15 bases left between them. Here the CDR3 DNA reads TGTGCCAGCAGTCCACGACTCCTACGGAATCAGCCCCAGCATTTT. Its protein is CASSPRLLRNQPQHF.

This chain joins TRBV3-1 (or the pseudogene TRBV3-2) and TRBJ2-7, with 9 bases that match TRBD2. The germline gives CDR1 LGHDT, CDR2 YNNKEL (reference sequence). Trimming removed 3 bases from V and 1 base from J; junction bases left unmatched: 10. The CDR3 has 17 amino acids. Here the CDR3 DNA reads TGTGCCAGCAGCCAGTCGCTAGCGGGGTTAACGTCCTACGAGCAGTACTTC. Its translation is CASSQSLAGLTSYEQYF.